The entry that follows covers one T cell receptor beta chain sequence. Its antigen is not identified. This sample was taken from a study of CXCR3-negative and CXCR3-positive naive CD8 T cells. Study-wide points: Higher TRB CDR3 hydrophobicity marked CXCR3-positive naive cells relative to CXCR3-negative naive cells.

With UMI labels, 5' RACE was used to prepare the TRB cDNA libraries. TCRdb reanalyzed the 5' RACE reads, giving one entry per CDR3 protein sequence and no DNA. Recorded for this sample: around 130,000 distinct CDR3 sequences. Germline-derived CDR1 and CDR2 are LGHNA and YNFKEQ. The CDR3 extends over 18 amino acids. Triplicate sorts, 300,000 cells apiece, were made for each CD8+ T cell subset. The chain combines TRBV4-2 with TRBJ1-4; TCRdb proposes TRBD1, but this gene call is untestable without DNA. Material for sequencing was naive CXCR3+ CD8+ T cells from blood. Subset meaning: CD45RO-CCR7+CD27+CD95- naive CD8+ T cells expressing CXCR3 (TNR3+). This TCR was recovered from a human donor in good health. Some clones in this sample may be carry-over from other donors' samples. This CDR3 reads CASSQEATLGQYNEKLFF.